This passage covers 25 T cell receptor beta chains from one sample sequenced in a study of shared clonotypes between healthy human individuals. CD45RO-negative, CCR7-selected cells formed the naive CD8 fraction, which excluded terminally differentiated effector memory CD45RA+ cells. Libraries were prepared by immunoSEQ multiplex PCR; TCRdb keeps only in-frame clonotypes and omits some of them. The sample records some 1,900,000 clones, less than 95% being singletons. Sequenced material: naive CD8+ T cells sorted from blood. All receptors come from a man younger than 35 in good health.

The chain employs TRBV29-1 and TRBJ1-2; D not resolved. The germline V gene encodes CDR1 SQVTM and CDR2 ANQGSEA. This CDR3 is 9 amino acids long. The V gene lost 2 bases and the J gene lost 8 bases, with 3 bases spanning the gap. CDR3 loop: CSVEQGYTF. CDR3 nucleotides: TGCAGCGTTGAACAGGGCTACACCTTC.

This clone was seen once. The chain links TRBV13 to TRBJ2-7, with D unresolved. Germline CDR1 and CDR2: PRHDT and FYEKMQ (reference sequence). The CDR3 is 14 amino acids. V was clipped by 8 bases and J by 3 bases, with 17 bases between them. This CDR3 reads CASSSGTVFYEQYF. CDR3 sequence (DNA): TGTGCCAGCTCTTCCGGTACAGTATTCTACGAGCAGTACTTC.

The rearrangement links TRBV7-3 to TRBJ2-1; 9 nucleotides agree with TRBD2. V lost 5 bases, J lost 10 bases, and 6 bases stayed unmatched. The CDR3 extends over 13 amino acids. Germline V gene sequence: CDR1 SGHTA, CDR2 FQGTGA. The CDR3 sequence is CASSGVAGEEQFF. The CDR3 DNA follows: TGTGCCAGCAGCGGTGTAGCGGGGGAGGAGCAGTTCTTC.

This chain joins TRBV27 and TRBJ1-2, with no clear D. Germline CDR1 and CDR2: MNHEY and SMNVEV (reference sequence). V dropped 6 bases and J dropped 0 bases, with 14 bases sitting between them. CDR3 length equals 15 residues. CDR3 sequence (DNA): TGTGCCAGCAGCCGTATGACGGGAGCTAACTATGGCTACACCTTC. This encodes CASSRMTGANYGYTF.

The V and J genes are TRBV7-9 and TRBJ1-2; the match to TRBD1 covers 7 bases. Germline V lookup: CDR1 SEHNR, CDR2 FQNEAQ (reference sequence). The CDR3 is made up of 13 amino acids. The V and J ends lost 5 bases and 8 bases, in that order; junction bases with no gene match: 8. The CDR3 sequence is CASSPTGNGGYTF. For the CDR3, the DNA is TGTGCCAGCAGCCCGACAGGGAACGGAGGCTACACCTTC.

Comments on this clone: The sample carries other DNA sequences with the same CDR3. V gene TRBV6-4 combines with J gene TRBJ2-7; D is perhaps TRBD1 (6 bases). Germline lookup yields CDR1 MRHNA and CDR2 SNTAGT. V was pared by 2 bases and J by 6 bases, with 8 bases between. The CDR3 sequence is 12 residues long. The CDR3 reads CASSDRGGEQYF. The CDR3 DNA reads TGTGCCAGCAGTGACCGAGGGGGCGAGCAGTACTTC.

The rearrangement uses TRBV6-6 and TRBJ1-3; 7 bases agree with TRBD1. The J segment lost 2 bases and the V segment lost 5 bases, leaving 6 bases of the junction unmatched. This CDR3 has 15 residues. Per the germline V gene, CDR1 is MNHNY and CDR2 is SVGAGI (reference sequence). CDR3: CASSRDSQTGNTIYF. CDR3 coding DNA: TGTGCCAGCAGTAGGGACAGCCAAACTGGAAACACCATATATTTT.

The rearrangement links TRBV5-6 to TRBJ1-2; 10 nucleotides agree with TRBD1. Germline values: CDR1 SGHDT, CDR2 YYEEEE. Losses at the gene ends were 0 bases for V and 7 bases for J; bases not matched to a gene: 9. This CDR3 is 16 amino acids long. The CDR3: CASSLASTGGAFGYTF. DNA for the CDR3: TGTGCCAGCAGCTTGGCGTCGACAGGGGGCGCGTTTGGCTACACCTTC.

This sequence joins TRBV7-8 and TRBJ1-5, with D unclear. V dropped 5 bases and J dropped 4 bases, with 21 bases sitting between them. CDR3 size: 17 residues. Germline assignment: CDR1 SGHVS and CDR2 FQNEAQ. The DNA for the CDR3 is TGTGCCAGCAGCCCTTTAAATGACTTTGTGAGGAATCAGCCCCAGCATTTT. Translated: CASSPLNDFVRNQPQHF.

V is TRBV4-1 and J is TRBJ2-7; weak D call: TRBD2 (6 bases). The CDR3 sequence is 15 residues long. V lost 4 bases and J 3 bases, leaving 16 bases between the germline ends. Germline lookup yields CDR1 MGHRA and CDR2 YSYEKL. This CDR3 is CASSPKVGGSYEQYF. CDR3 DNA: TGCGCCAGCAGCCCTAAGGTTGGGGGGAGCTACGAGCAGTACTTC.

Written as DNA, the CDR3 is TGTGCCAGCAGTTTAGGGAGGACTGGAAACACCATATATTTT. This gives the protein CASSLGRTGNTIYF. This chain connects TRBV27 to TRBJ1-3; no reliable D call. The length of the CDR3 is 14 residues. The germline gives CDR1 MNHEY, CDR2 SMNVEV (reference sequence). V was clipped by 2 bases and J by 2 bases, with 7 bases between them.

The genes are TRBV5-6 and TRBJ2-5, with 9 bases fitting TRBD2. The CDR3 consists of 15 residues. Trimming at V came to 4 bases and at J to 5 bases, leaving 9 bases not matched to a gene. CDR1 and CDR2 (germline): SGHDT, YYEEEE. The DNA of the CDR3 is TGTGCCAGCAGCATAGCGGGGGACCTGAGGGAGACCCAGTACTTC. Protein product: CASSIAGDLRETQYF.

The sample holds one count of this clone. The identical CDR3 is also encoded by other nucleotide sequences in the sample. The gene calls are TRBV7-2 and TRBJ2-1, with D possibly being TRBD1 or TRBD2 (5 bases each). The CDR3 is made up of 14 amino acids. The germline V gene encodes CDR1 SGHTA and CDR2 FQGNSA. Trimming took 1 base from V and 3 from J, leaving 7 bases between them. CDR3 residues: CASSLGGSYNEQFF. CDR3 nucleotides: TGTGCCAGCAGCTTAGGGGGGAGCTACAATGAGCAGTTCTTC.

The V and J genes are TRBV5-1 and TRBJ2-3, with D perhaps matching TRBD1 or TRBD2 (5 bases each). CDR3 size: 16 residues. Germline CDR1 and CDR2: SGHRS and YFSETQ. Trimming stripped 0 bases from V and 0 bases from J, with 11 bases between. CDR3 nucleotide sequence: TGCGCCAGCAGCTTGGAGGCAGGGACCAGCACAGATACGCAGTATTTT. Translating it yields CASSLEAGTSTDTQYF. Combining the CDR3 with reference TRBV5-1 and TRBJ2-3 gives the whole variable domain KAGVTQTPRYLIKTRGQQVTLSCSPISGHRSVSWYQQTPGQGLQFLFEYFSETQRNKGNFPGRFSGRQFSNSRSEMNVSTLELGDSALYLCASSLEAGTSTDTQYFGPGTRLTVL.

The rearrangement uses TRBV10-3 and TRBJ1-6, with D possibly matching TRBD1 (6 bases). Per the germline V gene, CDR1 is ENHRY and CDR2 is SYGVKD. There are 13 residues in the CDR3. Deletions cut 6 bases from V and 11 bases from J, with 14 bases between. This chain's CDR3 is CAISPGQDTPLHF. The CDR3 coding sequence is TGTGCCATCAGCCCGGGACAAGATACACCCCTCCACTTT.

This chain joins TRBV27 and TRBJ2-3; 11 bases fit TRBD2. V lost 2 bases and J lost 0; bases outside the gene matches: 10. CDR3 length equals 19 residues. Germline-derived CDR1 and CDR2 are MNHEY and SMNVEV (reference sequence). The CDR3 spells CASSLQLAGDLFSTDTQYF. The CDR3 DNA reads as TGTGCCAGCAGTTTACAACTAGCGGGGGACCTCTTTAGCACAGATACGCAGTATTTT.

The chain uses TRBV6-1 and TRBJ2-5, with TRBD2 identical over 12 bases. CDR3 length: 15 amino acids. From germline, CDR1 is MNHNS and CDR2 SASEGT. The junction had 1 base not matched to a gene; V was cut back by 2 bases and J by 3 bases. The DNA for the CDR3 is TGTGCCAGCAGTGAATGGACTAGCGGGGAAGAGACCCAGTACTTC. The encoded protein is CASSEWTSGEETQYF.

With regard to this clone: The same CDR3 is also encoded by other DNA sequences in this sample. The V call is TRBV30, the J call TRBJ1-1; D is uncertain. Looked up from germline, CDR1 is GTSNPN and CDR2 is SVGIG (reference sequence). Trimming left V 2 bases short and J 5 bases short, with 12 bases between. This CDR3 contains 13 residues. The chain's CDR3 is CAWSSEGGTEAFF. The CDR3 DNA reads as TGTGCCTGGAGTAGCGAGGGCGGGACTGAAGCTTTCTTT.

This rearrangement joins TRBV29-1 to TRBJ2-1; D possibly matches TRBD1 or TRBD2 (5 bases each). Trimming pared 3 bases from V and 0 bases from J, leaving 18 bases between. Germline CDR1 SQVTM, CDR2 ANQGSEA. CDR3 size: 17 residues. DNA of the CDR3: TGCAGCGTTGATAACTGGGACGGAGGATACTCCTACAATGAGCAGTTCTTC. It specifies CSVDNWDGGYSYNEQFF.

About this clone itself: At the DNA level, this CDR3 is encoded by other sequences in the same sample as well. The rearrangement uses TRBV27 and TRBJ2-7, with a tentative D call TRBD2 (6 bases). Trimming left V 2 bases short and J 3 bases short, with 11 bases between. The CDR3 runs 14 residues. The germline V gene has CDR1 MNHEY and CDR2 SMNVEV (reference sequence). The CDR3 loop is CASSLGTGVYEQYF. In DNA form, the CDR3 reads TGTGCCAGCAGTTTAGGGACGGGAGTCTACGAGCAGTACTTC.

CDR3 in DNA: TGTGCCAGCCTTGAGGACAGGGTCGAAGAGACCCAGTACTTC. It yields the protein CASLEDRVEETQYF. The genes are TRBV25-1 and TRBJ2-5; TRBD1 aligns across 8 bases. V was pared by 8 bases and J by 3 bases, with 8 bases of the junction left unmatched. Germline assignment: CDR1 MGHDK and CDR2 SYGVNS. The CDR3 is 14 amino acids.

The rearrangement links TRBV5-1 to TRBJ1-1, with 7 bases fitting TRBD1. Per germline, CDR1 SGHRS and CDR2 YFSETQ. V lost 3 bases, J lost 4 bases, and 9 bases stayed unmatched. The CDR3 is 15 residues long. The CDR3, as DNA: TGCGCCAGCAGCTCACAACAGGGGCGGGGCACTGAAGCTTTCTTT. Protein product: CASSSQQGRGTEAFF.

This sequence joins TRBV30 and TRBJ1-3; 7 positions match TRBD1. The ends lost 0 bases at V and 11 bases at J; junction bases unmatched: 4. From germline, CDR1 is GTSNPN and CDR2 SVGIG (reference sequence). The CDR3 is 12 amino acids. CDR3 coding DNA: TGTGCCTGGAGTGTGGGGACAGCCCCCATATATTTT. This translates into CAWSVGTAPIYF.

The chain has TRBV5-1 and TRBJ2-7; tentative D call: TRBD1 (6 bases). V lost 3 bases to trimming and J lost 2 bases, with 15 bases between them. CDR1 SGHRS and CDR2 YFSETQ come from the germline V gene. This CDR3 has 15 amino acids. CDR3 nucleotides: TGCGCCAGCAGCTACAGTTCCGGGACAACCTACGAGCAGTACTTC. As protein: CASSYSSGTTYEQYF.

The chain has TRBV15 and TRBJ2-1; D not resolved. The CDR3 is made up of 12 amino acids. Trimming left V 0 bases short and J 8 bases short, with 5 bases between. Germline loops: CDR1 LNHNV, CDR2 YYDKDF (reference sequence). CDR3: CATSRDSYEQFF. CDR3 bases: TGTGCCACCAGCAGAGACAGCTATGAGCAGTTCTTC.